A single sample is the source of the 2 T cell receptor beta chains below, sequenced in a study of beta chain features in type 1 diabetes. Study findings and constraints: Shorter TCRB CDR3s, moderately but significantly so, were found in Type 1 diabetes patients in all four CD4+ subsets.

These receptors' antigens are unknown. TCRB transcripts that were expressed got sequenced, as all of the isolated RNA had been reverse transcribed. The repertoire was sequenced with immunoSEQ multiplex PCR; TCRdb's copy has only in-frame clones and lacks some. The sample has 150,000 to 200,000 clones, approximately 10% seen once; the top ten hold about 0.75%. The specimen was central memory CD4+ T cells from blood. The receptors shown here come from a woman in her twenties or thirties with type 1 diabetes.

In this sample, this clone turned up a few times. The chain links TRBV7-9 to TRBJ2-5; 7 nucleotides align to TRBD2. In germline, CDR1 is SEHNR, CDR2 FQNEAQ (reference sequence). This CDR3 comprises 14 residues. The trim removed 5 bases at V and 2 bases at J, leaving 5 bases unmatched. The CDR3: CASSISSGQETQYF. For the CDR3, the DNA is TGTGCCAGCAGCATTTCTAGCGGACAAGAGACCCAGTACTTC.

This chain links TRBV19 with TRBJ2-1; D gene uncertain. Trimming removed 3 bases at V and 6 bases at J, with 6 bases between. The CDR3 sequence is 12 residues long. Per the germline V gene, CDR1 is LNHDA and CDR2 is SQIVND (reference sequence). The CDR3, as DNA: TGTGCCAGTAGTATGAGGAGCAATGAGCAGTTCTTC. It yields the protein CASSMRSNEQFF.